The 20 T cell receptor beta chains below all came from one sample that was sequenced in a study of cytomegalovirus exposure and HLA in healthy donors. 13 Jbeta primers and 60 Vbeta primers were used for the PCR. Here immunoSEQ multiplex PCR was the method, and the copy in TCRdb shows in-frame clones only, minus some. The sample lists about 150,000 clones; just under 90% were seen once. The specimen was PBMCs. The receptors were gathered from a woman in her twenties or thirties in good health and CMV-seronegative.

This sequence joins TRBV4-1 and TRBJ2-3; D perhaps matches TRBD2 (7 bases). V was pared by 1 base and J by 3 bases, with 14 bases between. Germline CDR1 reads MGHRA; CDR2 reads YSYEKL. This CDR3 region has 16 residues. The CDR3 loop reads CASSQVGGGRTDTQYF. The CDR3 bases are TGCGCCAGCAGCCAAGTAGGGGGAGGGCGTACAGATACGCAGTATTTT.

This clone appeared once. A read error may produce the germline difference seen at one junction end. This chain links TRBV7-7 with TRBJ1-2; 8 bases fit TRBD1. The CDR3 totals 13 residues. Per the germline V gene, CDR1 is SSHAT and CDR2 is FNYEAQ (reference sequence). The CDR3 protein is CASSPGQGMGLRF. In DNA, the CDR3 is TGTGCCAGCAGCCCTGGACAGGGAATGGGACTGCGGTTC.

With regard to this clone: The same CDR3 arises from other DNA sequences in this sample as well. This chain connects TRBV28 to TRBJ2-7, with D perhaps matching TRBD2 (6 bases). Germline V gene lookup returns CDR1 MDHEN and CDR2 SYDVKM. The length of the CDR3 is 12 residues. V lost 2 bases and J 4 bases, leaving 6 bases between the germline ends. In nucleotides, the CDR3 is TGTGCCAGCAGTTTAGGGGGGTACGAGCAGTACTTC. Protein product: CASSLGGYEQYF.

V gene TRBV2 combines with J gene TRBJ2-3, with no clear D. V lost 10 bases, J lost 8 bases, and 25 bases lay in between. Looked up from germline, CDR1 is SNHLY and CDR2 is FYNNEI. This CDR3 is 15 amino acids long. The CDR3 bases are TGTGCCACCTCTTCCGAAGGCGGTTGGGTCGGTACGCAGTATTTT. This gives the protein CATSSEGGWVGTQYF.

This rearrangement joins TRBV7-6 to TRBJ2-3, with a possible D match to TRBD2 (7 bases). V was pared by 0 bases and J by 2 bases, with 12 bases between. Per germline, CDR1 SGHVS and CDR2 FNYEAQ. There are 16 residues in the CDR3. The CDR3 nucleotides are TGTGCCAGCAGCTTAGCAGGGGGAGGGAACACAGATACGCAGTATTTT. It yields the protein CASSLAGGGNTDTQYF.

With regard to this clone: An end of the junction does not agree with germline; a read error may underlie this. The V call is TRBV7-9, the J call TRBJ1-1, with D uncertain. CDR1 and CDR2 from the germline V gene are SEHNR and FQNEAQ (reference sequence). This CDR3 has 12 amino acids. The CDR3 nucleotides are TGTTCCAGCAGTAGTCAGGAAGTTGAAGCTTTCTTT. It yields the protein CSSSSQEVEAFF.

This chain connects TRBV19 to TRBJ2-3, with D perhaps TRBD1 (6 bases). The CDR3 has 15 residues. Germline V gene lookup returns CDR1 LNHDA and CDR2 SQIVND (reference sequence). V shed 6 bases and J shed 1 base, with 14 bases lying between them. The CDR3 region has the DNA TGTGCCAGTAGAATGACAGGCCGGGGCACAGATACGCAGTATTTT. It yields the protein CASRMTGRGTDTQYF.

The V and J genes are TRBV9 and TRBJ2-1; perhaps TRBD1 as D (6 bases). The germline CDR1 and CDR2 sequences are SGDLS and YYNGEE. Trimming shortened V by 1 base and J by 2 bases, and 7 bases separated the two germline ends. This CDR3 contains 14 residues. The CDR3 region has the DNA TGTGCCAGCAGCGTACGGGACACCTACAATGAGCAGTTCTTC. This translates into CASSVRDTYNEQFF.

The CDR3 DNA reads as TGTGCCAGCAGTCATACCGACAGGGGCCTAGTCACCTACGAGCAGTACTTC. Encoded protein: CASSHTDRGLVTYEQYF. The chain uses TRBV28 and TRBJ2-7, with 8 bases aligning to TRBD1. CDR3 length: 17 residues. The germline gives CDR1 MDHEN, CDR2 SYDVKM. V shed 5 bases, J shed 2 bases, and the junction held 14 bases outside the gene matches.

V is TRBV5-1 and J is TRBJ1-1; D unresolved. Trimming cost V 1 base and J 0 bases, with 7 bases left between them. The germline V gene has CDR1 SGHRS and CDR2 YFSETQ. This CDR3 has 14 amino acids. CDR3 amino acids: CASSLIRMNTEAFF. The CDR3 DNA reads as TGCGCCAGCAGCTTGATCAGGATGAACACTGAAGCTTTCTTT.

The rearrangement uses TRBV7-3 and TRBJ1-1, with 7 bases fitting TRBD1. Trimming removed 4 bases from V and 4 bases from J; junction bases left unmatched: 3. The CDR3 is 13 residues long. CDR1 SGHTA and CDR2 FQGTGA come from the germline V gene. This CDR3 reads CASSWTGVTEAFF. The CDR3 nucleotides are TGTGCCAGCAGCTGGACAGGTGTCACTGAAGCTTTCTTT.

V and J are TRBV6-1 and TRBJ2-2, with D hard to call. The CDR3 has 16 residues. Germline CDR1 is MNHNS and CDR2 is SASEGT. V was shortened by 4 bases and J by 3 bases, with 15 bases between the two germline ends. The CDR3 reads CASSGPRGSYTGELFF. CDR3 nucleotides: TGTGCCAGCAGTGGACCTCGAGGCAGCTACACCGGGGAGCTGTTTTTT.

This chain links TRBV5-1 with TRBJ2-1; TRBD2 matches at 14 bases. This CDR3 is built from 15 residues. Germline CDR1 is SGHRS and CDR2 is YFSETQ. The V and J ends lost 7 bases and 9 bases, in that order; junction bases with no gene match: 9. The CDR3 protein is CASWGLAGDTAEQFF. CDR3 in DNA: TGCGCCAGCTGGGGACTAGCGGGAGACACAGCTGAGCAGTTCTTC.

The rearrangement joins TRBV4-2 to TRBJ2-1; 8 bases agree with TRBD2. From germline, CDR1 is LGHNA and CDR2 YNFKEQ. V gave up 4 bases and J gave up 8 bases; unmatched junction bases: 10. The CDR3 is made up of 15 amino acids. The CDR3 loop is CASSLGASGQDEQFF. DNA of the CDR3: TGTGCCAGCAGCCTCGGCGCTAGCGGGCAGGATGAGCAGTTCTTC.

The rearrangement links TRBV21-1 to TRBJ2-3; TRBD2, the table's D call, was not compared with the DNA. TRBV21-1 is listed as a pseudogene. This CDR3 comprises 16 residues. Here the CDR3 reads CASSIPAGPSTDTQYF. The CDR3 bases are TGTGCCAGCAGCATACCAGCGGGTCCAAGCACAGATACGCAGTATTTT.

V gene TRBV5-1 combines with J gene TRBJ2-2; 13 positions agree with TRBD2. With V trimmed by 4 bases and J by 8 bases, 8 bases remained unmatched. Germline assignment: CDR1 SGHRS and CDR2 YFSETQ. CDR3 length: 16 amino acids. DNA for the CDR3: TGCGCCAGCAGCCCCGGACTAGCGGGAGCGGTTGGGGAGCTGTTTTTT. This translates into CASSPGLAGAVGELFF.

The J gene is TRBJ1-1, the V gene TRBV29-1; TRBD1 matches 8 bases. Germline lookup yields CDR1 SQVTM and CDR2 ANQGSEA. CDR3 length: 13 residues. The V gene end was trimmed by 6 bases and the J gene end by 2 bases; junction bases not matched to a gene: 5. The CDR3 sequence: CSVGQVINTEAFF. The CDR3 DNA reads as TGCAGCGTGGGACAGGTAATTAACACTGAAGCTTTCTTT. The complete variable domain, with remaining parts taken from reference TRBV29-1 and TRBJ1-1, reads SAVISQKPSRDICQRGTSLTIQCQVDSQVTMMFWYRQQPGQSLTLIATANQGSEATYESGFVIDKFPISRPNLTFSTLTVSNMSPEDSSIYLCSVGQVINTEAFFGQGTRLTVV.

The CDR3 reads CASSVDWDRDYGYTF. The CDR3 DNA follows: TGTGCCAGCAGCGTAGATTGGGACAGGGACTATGGCTACACCTTC. The V call is TRBV9, the J call TRBJ1-2, with 9 nucleotides matching TRBD1. The V gene end was trimmed by 0 bases and the J gene end by 3 bases; junction bases not matched to a gene: 3. The CDR3 runs to 15 residues. Germline V gives CDR1 SGDLS, CDR2 YYNGEE.

The chain joins TRBV28 to TRBJ2-7, with D possibly being TRBD1 (5 bases). The V and J ends lost 2 bases and 5 bases respectively, with 16 bases between them. Germline V gene data show CDR1 as MDHEN and CDR2 as SYDVKM. The CDR3 runs 15 residues. CDR3 loop: CASSLGSGLIHEQYF. CDR3 nucleotides: TGTGCCAGCAGTTTAGGGTCAGGGTTAATCCACGAGCAGTACTTC.

The chain is built from TRBV6-1 and TRBJ2-5, with D possibly TRBD2 on 6 matching bases. The J call may be mistaken, given a closer DNA end match to TRBJ2-7. This CDR3 is built from 13 residues. The germline gives CDR1 MNHNS, CDR2 SASEGT. The CDR3 DNA is TGTGCCAGCAGTGGCGGGACCAGCTACGAGCAGTACTTC. Protein product: CASSGGTSYEQYF.